A selection of T cell receptor beta chains follows, all from one sample in a study of glioma-infiltrating T cells. TCRdb reprocessed the multiplex PCR reads via MiXCR and lists one record per CDR3 protein. The sample includes about 140,000 distinct CDR3 sequences, approximately 40% of them seen just once. The sample comprised glioma tissue, nonneoplastic brain tissue, or PBMCs (not recorded which). All receptors come from a human donor with low-grade glioma or glioblastoma, undergoing nonglioma brain surgery, or in good health (not recorded which). Both conserved end residues are part of each CDR3. The order of the fields is clone size, V gene, D gene, J gene, CDR3 DNA, CDR3 protein. The D gene is left open where the match is weak. The size of a clone is reported for some rows only, either as once, few or many, or as a class for expanded clones.

clone_size: many; v_call: TRBV27; d_call: -; j_call: TRBJ1-2; cdr3_nt: TGTGCCAGCAGTTCAGTGACAGCTCCATATGGCTACACCTTC; cdr3_aa: CASSSVTAPYGYTF
clone_size: once; v_call: TRBV5-5; d_call: TRBD1; j_call: TRBJ2-1; cdr3_nt: TGTGCCAGCAGCTCGAGGGGGCAAAAGCAGTTCTTC; cdr3_aa: CASSSRGQKQFF
clone_size: -; v_call: TRBV3-1; d_call: -; j_call: TRBJ2-3; cdr3_nt: TGTGCCAGCAGCCAAGAGACGGTTGGAGTCACAGATACGCAGTATTTT; cdr3_aa: CASSQETVGVTDTQYF
clone_size: -; v_call: TRBV6-1; d_call: -; j_call: TRBJ2-3; cdr3_nt: TGTGCCAGCATAGGGTCAGATACGCAGTATTTT; cdr3_aa: CASIGSDTQYF
clone_size: few; v_call: TRBV19; d_call: -; j_call: TRBJ1-1; cdr3_nt: TGTGCCAGTAGTATCGGCGAGACTGGGAAACGGGAAGCTTTCTTT; cdr3_aa: CASSIGETGKREAFF
clone_size: -; v_call: TRBV12-3/TRBV12-4; d_call: -; j_call: TRBJ1-1; cdr3_nt: TGTGCCAGCAGTTTATCGAGGCTCGGGAACACTGAAGCTTTCTTT; cdr3_aa: CASSLSRLGNTEAFF
clone_size: once; v_call: TRBV27; d_call: TRBD1; j_call: TRBJ1-5; cdr3_nt: TGTGCCAGCAGTCCCAGGAGGGGGCAAGGGAATCAGCCCCAGAATTTT; cdr3_aa: CASSPRRGQGNQPQNF
clone_size: -; v_call: TRBV4-2; d_call: -; j_call: TRBJ2-3; cdr3_nt: TGTGCCAGCAGCCAAGATAGGAACGGGGACACAGATACGCAGTATTTT; cdr3_aa: CASSQDRNGDTDTQYF
clone_size: -; v_call: TRBV27; d_call: TRBD1; j_call: TRBJ2-7; cdr3_nt: TGTGCCAGCAGCCGGACAGGAGATAACTACGAGCAGTACTTC; cdr3_aa: CASSRTGDNYEQYF
clone_size: -; v_call: TRBV6-1; d_call: -; j_call: TRBJ1-2; cdr3_nt: TGTGCCAGCACCCCCGGGGGGCGAGGCTACACCTTC; cdr3_aa: CASTPGGRGYTF
clone_size: few; v_call: TRBV27; d_call: TRBD2; j_call: TRBJ2-5; cdr3_nt: TGTGCCAGCAGTTCTCGGACTAGCGAGAACCAAGAGACCCAGTACTTC; cdr3_aa: CASSSRTSENQETQYF
clone_size: -; v_call: TRBV11-2; d_call: -; j_call: TRBJ2-3; cdr3_nt: TGTGCCAGCAGCCCTAGTAGGTTATTAAATACGCAGTATTTT; cdr3_aa: CASSPSRLLNTQYF
clone_size: -; v_call: TRBV2; d_call: -; j_call: TRBJ1-1; cdr3_nt: TGTGCCAGCAGTGATTCCGAGAACACTGAAGCTTTCTTT; cdr3_aa: CASSDSENTEAFF
clone_size: -; v_call: TRBV19; d_call: -; j_call: TRBJ1-2; cdr3_nt: TGTGCCAGTAGTATGGGAACCTATGGCTACACCTTC; cdr3_aa: CASSMGTYGYTF
clone_size: -; v_call: TRBV20-1; d_call: -; j_call: TRBJ2-1; cdr3_nt: TGCAGTGCTACTAGACTGGGGGCCTACAATGAGCAGTTCTTC; cdr3_aa: CSATRLGAYNEQFF
clone_size: -; v_call: TRBV6-5; d_call: -; j_call: TRBJ2-1; cdr3_nt: TGTGCCAGCAGCTGGGAACGTTACAGGGCCGGGTACAATGAGCAGTTCTTC; cdr3_aa: CASSWERYRAGYNEQFF
clone_size: few; v_call: TRBV5-1; d_call: -; j_call: TRBJ1-1; cdr3_nt: TGCGCCAGCAGCTTGGGGCAGGGAACCTTGAACACTGAAGCTTTCTTT; cdr3_aa: CASSLGQGTLNTEAFF
clone_size: few; v_call: TRBV6-1; d_call: -; j_call: TRBJ2-7; cdr3_nt: TGTGCCAGCAGGACAGGGTCTAGCGGCCACCACGAGCAGTACTTC; cdr3_aa: CASRTGSSGHHEQYF
clone_size: few; v_call: TRBV12-3/TRBV12-4; d_call: -; j_call: TRBJ1-6; cdr3_nt: TGTGCCAGCAGGGTGACAAATAATTCACCCCTCCACTTT; cdr3_aa: CASRVTNNSPLHF
clone_size: few; v_call: TRBV7-2; d_call: -; j_call: TRBJ2-1; cdr3_nt: TGTGCCAGCAGCCGAGGGGGAGGGGATGAGCAGTTCTTC; cdr3_aa: CASSRGGGDEQFF
clone_size: many; v_call: TRBV15; d_call: -; j_call: TRBJ1-2; cdr3_nt: TGTGCCACCAGCAGAGATGAGGGACTCGGTGGCTACACCTTC; cdr3_aa: CATSRDEGLGGYTF
clone_size: few; v_call: TRBV6-1; d_call: -; j_call: TRBJ2-7; cdr3_nt: TGTGCCAGCAGACGCCGGGACCAATCCTACGAGCAGTACTTC; cdr3_aa: CASRRRDQSYEQYF
clone_size: few; v_call: TRBV28; d_call: TRBD1; j_call: TRBJ1-2; cdr3_nt: TGTGCCAGCAGTTCCGGACAGGGGGCTTATGGCTACACCTTC; cdr3_aa: CASSSGQGAYGYTF
clone_size: once; v_call: TRBV7-9; d_call: -; j_call: TRBJ2-3; cdr3_nt: TGTGCCAGCAGCTCACAGGGCCCTTACACAGATACGCAGTATTTT; cdr3_aa: CASSSQGPYTDTQYF
clone_size: -; v_call: TRBV7-2; d_call: TRBD1; j_call: TRBJ2-2; cdr3_nt: TGTGCCAGCAGCCCGACAGGGGTGGAGGCCGGGGAGCTGTTTTTT; cdr3_aa: CASSPTGVEAGELFF
clone_size: few; v_call: TRBV7-9; d_call: TRBD1; j_call: TRBJ2-7; cdr3_nt: TGTGCCAGCAGCTTACGGGACAGCTACGAGCAGTACTTC; cdr3_aa: CASSLRDSYEQYF
clone_size: -; v_call: TRBV4-1; d_call: -; j_call: TRBJ2-1; cdr3_nt: TGCGCCAGCAGCCCGACCGGGGGCGGGAGCTCCTACAATGAGCAGTTCTTC; cdr3_aa: CASSPTGGGSSYNEQFF
clone_size: -; v_call: TRBV27; d_call: -; j_call: TRBJ2-3; cdr3_nt: TGTGCCAGCAGTTGGGACGAGAAGAATGTAAAGTATTTT; cdr3_aa: CASSWDEKNVKYF
clone_size: few; v_call: TRBV6-6; d_call: TRBD1; j_call: TRBJ2-3; cdr3_nt: TGTGCCAGCAGTTACCTTGGACAGGGTGGAGCAGATACGCAGTATTTT; cdr3_aa: CASSYLGQGGADTQYF
clone_size: once; v_call: TRBV15; d_call: TRBD1; j_call: TRBJ2-1; cdr3_nt: TGTGCCACCAGCAGGGATAGGGGGCAGTACGAGCAGTTCTTC; cdr3_aa: CATSRDRGQYEQFF
clone_size: -; v_call: TRBV2; d_call: TRBD2; j_call: TRBJ2-3; cdr3_nt: TGTGCCAGCAGTACAAGCGGGAGCGCAGATACGCAGTATTTT; cdr3_aa: CASSTSGSADTQYF
clone_size: many; v_call: TRBV15; d_call: -; j_call: TRBJ1-5; cdr3_nt: TGTGCCACCAGCAGAGGCAGGTTGAATCAGCCCCAGCATTTT; cdr3_aa: CATSRGRLNQPQHF
clone_size: -; v_call: TRBV20-1; d_call: -; j_call: TRBJ2-7; cdr3_nt: TGCAGTGCTAACAAGGACAGACCCTACGAGCAGTACTTC; cdr3_aa: CSANKDRPYEQYF
clone_size: once; v_call: TRBV20-1; d_call: TRBD1; j_call: TRBJ2-1; cdr3_nt: TGCAGTGCTCCGGGACAGGAGTACAATAAGCAGTTCTTC; cdr3_aa: CSAPGQEYNKQFF
clone_size: few; v_call: TRBV7-2; d_call: -; j_call: TRBJ2-3; cdr3_nt: TGTGCCAGCAGCCCCCAGGTCGGACGGGACCCTAGCACAGATACGCAGTATTTT; cdr3_aa: CASSPQVGRDPSTDTQYF
clone_size: few; v_call: TRBV6-2/TRBV6-3; d_call: -; j_call: TRBJ2-5; cdr3_nt: TGTGCCAGCAGTTACGGGGGAAAGAAGACCCAGTACTTC; cdr3_aa: CASSYGGKKTQYF
clone_size: -; v_call: TRBV5-4; d_call: -; j_call: TRBJ1-1; cdr3_nt: TGTGCCAGCAGCCCCACCGGGGGGTTGAACACTGAAGCTTTCTTT; cdr3_aa: CASSPTGGLNTEAFF
clone_size: -; v_call: TRBV6-1; d_call: TRBD1; j_call: TRBJ1-2; cdr3_nt: TGTGCCAGCAGAACGACAGGGATCGATGCCTACACCTTC; cdr3_aa: CASRTTGIDAYTF
clone_size: few; v_call: TRBV6-5; d_call: -; j_call: TRBJ2-1; cdr3_nt: TGTGCCAGCAGTTACTCGACCCCACTAGGGGCAGACAATGAGCAGTTCTTC; cdr3_aa: CASSYSTPLGADNEQFF
clone_size: -; v_call: TRBV7-9; d_call: TRBD2; j_call: TRBJ2-5; cdr3_nt: TGTGCCAGCAGCTTAGGACTAGCGGGGACCCAAGAGACCCAGTACTTC; cdr3_aa: CASSLGLAGTQETQYF
clone_size: -; v_call: TRBV4-1; d_call: TRBD2; j_call: TRBJ2-5; cdr3_nt: TGCGCCAGCAGCCAATCCATAGCGGGGGGGCGTAAAGAGACCCAGTACTTC; cdr3_aa: CASSQSIAGGRKETQYF
clone_size: few; v_call: TRBV29-1; d_call: -; j_call: TRBJ1-1; cdr3_nt: TGCAGCGCCAGGAACAATGAAGCTTTCTTT; cdr3_aa: CSARNNEAFF
clone_size: few; v_call: TRBV4-1; d_call: -; j_call: TRBJ2-7; cdr3_nt: TGCGCCAGCAGCCAAGATTTCTTAAGGGACGAGCAGTACTTC; cdr3_aa: CASSQDFLRDEQYF
clone_size: -; v_call: TRBV20-1; d_call: TRBD2; j_call: TRBJ2-1; cdr3_nt: TGCAGTGCTAGAAAGCGGGAGCACAGTGAGCAGTTCTTC; cdr3_aa: CSARKREHSEQFF